One and the same sample provided the 9 T cell receptor beta chains below, sequenced in a study of blood T cell repertoires in COVID-19. Assay: immunoSEQ multiplex PCR; the TCRdb copy retains only in-frame clones and omits some. The sample has fewer than 200,000 clones, roughly 84% seen once. The sample comprised peripheral blood. The receptors originated from a woman aged 50 to 65 with COVID-19, enrolled during active disease.

The CDR3 spells CASSYSGTGSEKLFF. As DNA, the CDR3 is TGTGCCAGCAGTTACTCCGGGACAGGGTCTGAAAAACTGTTTTTT. The V call is TRBV6-5, the J call TRBJ1-4; 9 nucleotides match TRBD1. Germline values: CDR1 MNHEY, CDR2 SVGAGI. V was pared by 0 bases and J by 7 bases, with 3 bases of the junction left unmatched. This CDR3 spans 15 amino acids.

The rearrangement uses TRBV7-3 and TRBJ2-1; 8 bases align to TRBD1. Germline trimming cut 4 bases from V and 6 bases from J; bases unmatched to any gene: 8. The CDR3 is 15 residues long. Germline CDR1 and CDR2: SGHTA and FQGTGA. The CDR3: CASSYRDRPLNEQFF. The CDR3, as DNA: TGTGCCAGCAGCTACCGGGACAGGCCCCTCAATGAGCAGTTCTTC. The variable domain in full, completed from reference TRBV7-3 and TRBJ2-1, reads GAGVSQTPSNKVTEKGKYVELRCDPISGHTALYWYRQSLGQGPEFLIYFQGTGAADDSGLPNDRFFAVRPEGSVSTLKIQRTERGDSAVYLCASSYRDRPLNEQFFGPGTRLTVL.

This chain uses TRBV11-3 with TRBJ1-1; D may be TRBD1 (5 bases). The CDR3 is 13 amino acids. The ends were cut back, 9 bases at V and 4 bases at J, with 15 bases in the middle. Germline assignment: CDR1 SGHNT and CDR2 YENEEA. CDR3 nucleotides: TGTGCCAGTTACGGGACTGACCTCACTGAAGCTTTCTTT. Translation gives CASYGTDLTEAFF.

The table lists this clone with a few counts. The chain has TRBV4-1 and TRBJ1-3; TRBD1 agrees at 7 bases. Germline loops: CDR1 MGHRA, CDR2 YSYEKL. The V segment lost 0 bases and the J segment 2 bases; nucleotides outside the gene matches: 1. This CDR3 spans 15 amino acids. The CDR3 nucleotides are TGCGCCAGCAGCCAAGACCAGGGGGCTGGAAACACCATATATTTT. It translates to CASSQDQGAGNTIYF.

V usage is TRBV18 and J usage is TRBJ2-1; 10 positions agree with TRBD2. From germline, CDR1 is KGHSH and CDR2 LQKENI. After removal of 2 bases from V and 2 bases from J, the junction contained 0 bases not matched to a gene. The CDR3 runs 15 residues. Here the CDR3 DNA reads TGTGCCAGCTCACCAAGCGGGGGGGCCTACAATGAGCAGTTCTTC. This gives the protein CASSPSGGAYNEQFF.

The chain links TRBV19 to TRBJ1-2; TRBD1 matches 7 bases. Germline-derived CDR1 and CDR2 are LNHDA and SQIVND (reference sequence). This CDR3 region has 15 residues. Trimming cost V 4 bases and J 4 bases; bases outside gene matches: 9. CDR3 residues: CASSTLDRAFYGYTF. CDR3 coding DNA: TGTGCCAGTAGTACTCTTGACAGGGCCTTCTATGGCTACACCTTC.

CDR3 protein: CASSLVGRGSGANVLTF. CDR3 DNA: TGTGCCAGCAGTTTGGTCGGCCGAGGCTCTGGGGCCAACGTCCTGACTTTC. V gene TRBV27 combines with J gene TRBJ2-6; D is unclear. Germline CDR1 is MNHEY and CDR2 is SMNVEV (reference sequence). The V end was cut by 3 bases, the J end by 0 bases, with 12 bases between. The CDR3 spans 17 residues.

The J gene is TRBJ1-1, the V gene TRBV6-4; a possible D gene is TRBD1 (6 bases). This CDR3 comprises 14 residues. V lost 5 bases and J 6 bases, leaving 16 bases between the germline ends. Per germline, CDR1 MRHNA and CDR2 SNTAGT. This CDR3 reads CASSIDRTSAEAFF. Here the CDR3 DNA reads TGTGCCAGCAGTATCGACAGGACTTCAGCTGAAGCTTTCTTT.

V usage is TRBV13 and J usage is TRBJ2-7, with 9 positions matching TRBD1. CDR3 length: 14 amino acids. V shed 5 bases and J 6 bases; nucleotides not matched to a gene: 8. From germline, CDR1 is PRHDT and CDR2 FYEKMQ (reference sequence). The CDR3 reads CASSVGTGTSEQYF. CDR3 bases: TGTGCCAGCAGCGTCGGGACAGGGACCTCCGAGCAGTACTTC.